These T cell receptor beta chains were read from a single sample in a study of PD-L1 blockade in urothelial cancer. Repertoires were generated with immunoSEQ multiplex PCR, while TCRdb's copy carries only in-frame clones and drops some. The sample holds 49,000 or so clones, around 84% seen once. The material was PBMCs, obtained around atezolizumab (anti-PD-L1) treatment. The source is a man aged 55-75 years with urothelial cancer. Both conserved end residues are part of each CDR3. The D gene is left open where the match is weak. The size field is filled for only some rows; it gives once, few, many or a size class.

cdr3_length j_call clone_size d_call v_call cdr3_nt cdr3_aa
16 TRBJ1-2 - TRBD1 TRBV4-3 TGCGCCAGCAGCCAGGAAACAGGGGTCAGGAACTATGGCTACACCTTC CASSQETGVRNYGYTF
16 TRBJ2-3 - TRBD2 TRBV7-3 TGTGCCAGCAGCTTAGGGGGGGATCTCTGGACAGATACGCAGTATTTT CASSLGGDLWTDTQYF
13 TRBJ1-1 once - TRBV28 TGTGCCAGCAGCGGAGGATTAAACACTGAAGCTTTCTTT CASSGGLNTEAFF
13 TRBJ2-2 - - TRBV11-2 TGTGCCAGCAGCTTAGTTGCGGGCGGGGAGCTGTTTTTT CASSLVAGGELFF
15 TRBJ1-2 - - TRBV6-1 TGTGCCAGCAGGACCCCAGGGGATGTACTTTATGGCTACACCTTC CASRTPGDVLYGYTF
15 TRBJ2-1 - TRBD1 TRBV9 TGTGCCAGCAGCGCCGGACAGGGATCCTACAATGAGCAGTTCTTC CASSAGQGSYNEQFF
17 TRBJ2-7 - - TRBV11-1 TGTGCCAGCAGCTCTGGGGATGGCAGGGGAATCGCCTACGAGCAGTACTTC CASSSGDGRGIAYEQYF
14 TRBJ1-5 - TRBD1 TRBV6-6 TGTGCCAGCAGCACAGACAGGGAGCATAGGGCCCAGCATTTT CASSTDREHRAQHF
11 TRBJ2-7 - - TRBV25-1 TGTGCCAGCGGAGAGGTGGCAGGGGCTAACTTC CASGEVAGANF
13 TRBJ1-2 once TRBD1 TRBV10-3 TGTGCCATCAGGGACAGGGGGAACTATGGCTACACCTTC CAIRDRGNYGYTF
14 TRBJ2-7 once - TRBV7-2 TGTGCCAGCAGCTTGGTCGTCAGCGGCTACGAGCAGTACTTC CASSLVVSGYEQYF